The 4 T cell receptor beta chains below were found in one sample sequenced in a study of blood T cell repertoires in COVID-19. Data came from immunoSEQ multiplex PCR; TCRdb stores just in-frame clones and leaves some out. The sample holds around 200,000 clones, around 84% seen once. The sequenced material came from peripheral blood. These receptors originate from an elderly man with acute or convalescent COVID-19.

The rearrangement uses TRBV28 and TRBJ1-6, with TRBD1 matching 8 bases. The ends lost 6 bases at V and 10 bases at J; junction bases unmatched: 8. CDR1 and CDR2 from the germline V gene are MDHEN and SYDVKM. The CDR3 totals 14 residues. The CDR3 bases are TGTGCCAGCAGGAGTGGGACAGGAGGCTCACCCCTCCACTTT. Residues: CASRSGTGGSPLHF.

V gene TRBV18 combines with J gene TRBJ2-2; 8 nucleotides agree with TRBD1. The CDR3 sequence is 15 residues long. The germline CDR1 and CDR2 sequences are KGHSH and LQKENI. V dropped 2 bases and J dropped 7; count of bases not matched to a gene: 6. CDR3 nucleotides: TGTGCCAGCTCACCAAGACAGGGGCAAGGCGGGGAGCTGTTTTTT. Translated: CASSPRQGQGGELFF. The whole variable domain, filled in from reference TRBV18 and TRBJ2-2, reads NAGVMQNPRHLVRRRGQEARLRCSPMKGHSHVYWYRQLPEEGLKFMVYLQKENIIDESGMPKERFSAEFPKEGPSILRIQQVVRGDSAAYFCASSPRQGQGGELFFGEGSRLTVL.

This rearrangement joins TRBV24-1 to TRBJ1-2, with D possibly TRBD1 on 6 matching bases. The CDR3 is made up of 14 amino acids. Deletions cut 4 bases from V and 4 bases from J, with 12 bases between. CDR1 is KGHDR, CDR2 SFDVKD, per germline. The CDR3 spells CATSEGGGIYGYTF. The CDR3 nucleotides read TGTGCCACCAGTGAGGGAGGGGGGATCTATGGCTACACCTTC.

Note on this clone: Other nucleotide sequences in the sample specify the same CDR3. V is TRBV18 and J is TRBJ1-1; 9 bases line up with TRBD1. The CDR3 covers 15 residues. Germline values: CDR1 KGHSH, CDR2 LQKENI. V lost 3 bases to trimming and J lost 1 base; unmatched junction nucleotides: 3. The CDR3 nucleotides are TGTGCCAGCTCACCTGGGACAGGGAGGAACACTGAAGCTTTCTTT. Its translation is CASSPGTGRNTEAFF.